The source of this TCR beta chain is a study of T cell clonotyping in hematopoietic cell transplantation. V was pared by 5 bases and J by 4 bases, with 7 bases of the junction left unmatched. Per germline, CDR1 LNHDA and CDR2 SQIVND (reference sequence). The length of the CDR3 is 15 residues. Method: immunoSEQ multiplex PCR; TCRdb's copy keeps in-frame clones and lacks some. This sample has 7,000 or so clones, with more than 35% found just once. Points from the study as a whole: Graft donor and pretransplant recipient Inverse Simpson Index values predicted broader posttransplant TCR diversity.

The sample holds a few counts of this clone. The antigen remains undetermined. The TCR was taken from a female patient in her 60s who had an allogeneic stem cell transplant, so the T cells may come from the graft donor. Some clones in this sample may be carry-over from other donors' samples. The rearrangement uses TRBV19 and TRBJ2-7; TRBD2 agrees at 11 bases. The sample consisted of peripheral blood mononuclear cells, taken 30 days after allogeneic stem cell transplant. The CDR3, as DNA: TGTGCCAGTAGTGCCCGACTAGCGGGGATGTACGAGCAGTACTTC. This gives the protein CASSARLAGMYEQYF.